This entry describes one T cell receptor beta chain. Its antigen is not known. V trimming: 2 bases; J trimming: 3 bases; junction bases outside the gene matches: 7. Germline CDR1 is LGHDT and CDR2 is YNNKEL (reference sequence). The length of the CDR3 is 16 residues. TCRdb re-called the 5' RACE reads through MiXCR, storing one row per CDR3 protein. The sample lists hundreds of thousands of distinct CDR3 sequences, 8.2% seen once, with less than 25% in the top ten. This sample was included in a study of T-cell memory formation after mild COVID-19. Whole-study results and caveats: Second-wave clones reaching peak frequency on day 37 lacked confirmed SARS-CoV-2 specificity.

Sequencing was done on a sample of PBMCs or a T cell subset sorted from them (not recorded which). The receptor was derived from a man between 18 and 29 years old who had mild COVID-19 (a few samples of this study predate the infection). Cell type and time point are not known. This chain uses TRBV3-1 with TRBJ2-1; 7 nucleotides align to TRBD1. The CDR3 protein is CASSQTKGQFYNEQFF. The CDR3 bases are TGTGCCAGCAGCCAAACCAAGGGACAGTTCTACAATGAGCAGTTCTTC.